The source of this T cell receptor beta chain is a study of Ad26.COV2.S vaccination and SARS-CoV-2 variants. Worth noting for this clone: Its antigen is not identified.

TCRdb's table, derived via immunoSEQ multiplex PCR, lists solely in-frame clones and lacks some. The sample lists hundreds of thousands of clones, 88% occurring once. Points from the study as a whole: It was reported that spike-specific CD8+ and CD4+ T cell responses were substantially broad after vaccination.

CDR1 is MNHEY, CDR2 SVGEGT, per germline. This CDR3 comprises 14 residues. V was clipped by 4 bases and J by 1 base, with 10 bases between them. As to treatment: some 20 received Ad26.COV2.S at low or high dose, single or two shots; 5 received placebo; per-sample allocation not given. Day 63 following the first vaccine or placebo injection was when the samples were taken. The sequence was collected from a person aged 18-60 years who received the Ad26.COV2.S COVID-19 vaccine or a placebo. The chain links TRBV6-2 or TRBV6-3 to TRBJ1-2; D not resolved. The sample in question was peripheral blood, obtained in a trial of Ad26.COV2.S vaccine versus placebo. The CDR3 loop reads CASSSAGLNYGYTF. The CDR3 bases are TGTGCCAGCAGTTCCGCAGGCCTTAACTATGGCTACACCTTC.